A single sample gave rise to the 15 T cell receptor beta chains below, sequenced in a study of T cells after yellow fever vaccination. A single record per CDR3 protein comes from TCRdb applying MiXCR to the 5' RACE reads. Here the sample spans about 630,000 distinct CDR3 sequences, 10% to 15% being singletons. The material sequenced was PBMCs, taken on the day of the yellow fever booster vaccination. The receptors come from a man aged 25-45 years who received the YFV17D yellow fever vaccine.

In this sample, this clonotype turned up a few times. This chain uses TRBV7-2 with TRBJ2-7, with D hard to call. V gave up 2 bases and J gave up 2 bases, with 10 bases separating them. The CDR3 is made up of 14 amino acids. Germline assignment: CDR1 SGHTA and CDR2 FQGNSA. Here the CDR3 reads CASSLKGLTYEQYF. In DNA form, the CDR3 reads TGTGCCAGCAGCTTAAAAGGCCTAACCTACGAGCAGTACTTC.

This clonotype occurred a few times. The chain employs TRBV5-1 and TRBJ2-5; 10 bases agree with TRBD1. The CDR3 consists of 16 residues. V dropped 4 bases and J dropped 1; count of bases not matched to a gene: 7. Per germline, CDR1 SGHRS and CDR2 YFSETQ. For the CDR3, the DNA is TGCGCCAGCAGCATGCCGGGACAGGGGTCCCAAGAGACCCAGTACTTC. Translated, it gives CASSMPGQGSQETQYF. The full variable domain, rest sourced from reference TRBV5-1 and TRBJ2-5, is KAGVTQTPRYLIKTRGQQVTLSCSPISGHRSVSWYQQTPGQGLQFLFEYFSETQRNKGNFPGRFSGRQFSNSRSEMNVSTLELGDSALYLCASSMPGQGSQETQYFGPGTRLLVL.

The chain carries TRBV6-5 and TRBJ1-1; D unclear. Trimming shortened V by 2 bases and J by 2 bases, and 12 bases separated the two germline ends. The CDR3 is 15 amino acids. Germline V lookup: CDR1 MNHEY, CDR2 SVGAGI. This chain's CDR3 is CASSYQLRENTEAFF. The CDR3 DNA is TGTGCCAGCAGTTACCAACTCAGAGAAAACACTGAAGCTTTCTTT.

This clonotype was recorded a few times. V and J are TRBV20-1 and TRBJ1-1, with 9 nucleotides matching TRBD1. The V and J ends lost 5 bases and 0 bases, in that order; junction bases with no gene match: 4. There are 14 residues in the CDR3. CDR1 DFQATT and CDR2 SNEGSKA come from the germline V gene (reference sequence). As DNA, the CDR3 is TGCAGTGCTCCACAGGGGGCGATGAACACTGAAGCTTTCTTT. It translates to CSAPQGAMNTEAFF.

The V call is TRBV7-2, the J call TRBJ1-5; D is perhaps TRBD1 (5 bases). The CDR3 has 14 amino acids. Germline CDR1 is SGHTA and CDR2 is FQGNSA. V lost 3 bases and J lost 12, with 18 bases in between. The CDR3 spells CASSLGGSLLDQHF. The CDR3 nucleotides are TGTGCCAGCAGCTTGGGGGGGAGTTTGCTAGACCAGCATTTT.

Ten or more counts support this clonotype. V usage is TRBV24-1 and J usage is TRBJ2-2; 10 nucleotides match TRBD2. CDR1 is KGHDR and CDR2 is SFDVKD in the germline V gene. Trimming took 3 bases from V and 1 from J; bases not matched to a gene: 7. This CDR3 spans 18 amino acids. The CDR3 bases are TGTGCCACCAGTGATGCTAGCGGGAGTTTGGGGAACACCGGGGAGCTGTTTTTT. It specifies CATSDASGSLGNTGELFF.

This clonotype was seen a few times. V and J are TRBV10-2 and TRBJ2-1; D is perhaps TRBD1 or TRBD2 (6 bases each). V lost 6 bases to trimming and J lost 1 base, with 13 bases between them. CDR1 is WSHSY, CDR2 SAAADI, per germline. This CDR3 spans 15 amino acids. This CDR3 is CASSIGGNSYNEQFF. DNA of the CDR3: TGCGCCAGCAGCATAGGGGGGAATTCCTACAATGAGCAGTTCTTC.

Only a few counts were recorded for this clonotype. The rearrangement links TRBV6-5 to TRBJ2-4; D not certain. This CDR3 contains 13 residues. V lost 4 bases, J lost 13 bases, and 17 bases lay in between. The germline gives CDR1 MNHEY, CDR2 SVGAGI. The CDR3 region is CASSSPAVQIQYF. CDR3 DNA sequence: TGTGCCAGCAGTTCCCCGGCGGTGCAGATCCAGTACTTC.

This chain links TRBV10-3 with TRBJ2-5, with TRBD2 as a possible D gene (6 bases). The CDR3 length is 15 residues. The V end was cut by 3 bases, the J end by 5 bases, with 16 bases between. CDR1 and CDR2 (germline): ENHRY, SYGVKD. The CDR3, as DNA: TGTGCCATCAGTGATAGGTCTGGAGGGAAGGAGACCCAGTACTTC. Encoded protein: CAISDRSGGKETQYF.

This clonotype has at least ten counts. This sequence joins TRBV20-1 and TRBJ2-2; D might be TRBD2 (5 bases). Germline CDR1 and CDR2: DFQATT and SNEGSKA (reference sequence). This CDR3 has 15 amino acids. Trimming left V 1 base short and J 6 bases short, with 15 bases between. CDR3 sequence: CSARGARRRAGELFF. The CDR3 DNA follows: TGCAGTGCTAGAGGAGCGCGTAGGCGGGCCGGGGAGCTGTTTTTT.

J is TRBJ2-5 and V is TRBV19; 9 bases map to TRBD2. V shed 4 bases, J shed 0 bases, and the junction held 9 bases outside the gene matches. CDR3 length: 17 amino acids. CDR1 is LNHDA, CDR2 SQIVND, per germline (reference sequence). The CDR3: CASSTTLAGRYQETQYF. Written as DNA, the CDR3 is TGTGCCAGTAGTACCACCCTAGCGGGAAGGTACCAAGAGACCCAGTACTTC.

For the CDR3, the DNA is TGCGCCAGCATCGTCGGGGGACAGGGCGATTCTTGGTATGAAAAACTGTTTTTT. Protein product: CASIVGGQGDSWYEKLFF. The chain is built from TRBV10-1 and TRBJ1-4; 9 bases are a match to TRBD1. The J segment lost 6 bases and the V segment lost 7 bases, leaving 18 bases of the junction unmatched. The CDR3 has 18 residues. Per germline, CDR1 WNHNN and CDR2 SYGVQD (reference sequence).

This clonotype was seen repeatedly, ten times or more. The chain employs TRBV2 and TRBJ2-5; no definite D call. V lost 4 bases and J 0 bases, leaving 6 bases between the germline ends. Per the germline V gene, CDR1 is SNHLY and CDR2 is FYNNEI. The CDR3 is 13 amino acids. The DNA of the CDR3 is TGTGCCAGCAGTGGACGGTACCAAGAGACCCAGTACTTC. This sequence encodes CASSGRYQETQYF.

This clonotype was counted ten times or more. The V gene is TRBV5-1, the J gene TRBJ2-5; D is unresolved. The CDR3 loop spans 12 amino acids. Germline CDR1 SGHRS, CDR2 YFSETQ. Deletions cut 0 bases from V and 0 bases from J, with 0 bases between. The CDR3 region is CASSLDQETQYF. The CDR3 region has the DNA TGCGCCAGCAGCTTGGACCAAGAGACCCAGTACTTC.

This clonotype was found many times. This chain joins TRBV7-8 and TRBJ2-7; 9 bases are a match to TRBD2. CDR3 size: 15 residues. V dropped 5 bases and J dropped 3; count of bases not matched to a gene: 8. Germline values: CDR1 SGHVS, CDR2 FQNEAQ. The CDR3 DNA sequence: TGTGCCAGCAGCCCTAGACTAGCGGAAAACTACGAGCAGTACTTC. Translating it yields CASSPRLAENYEQYF.